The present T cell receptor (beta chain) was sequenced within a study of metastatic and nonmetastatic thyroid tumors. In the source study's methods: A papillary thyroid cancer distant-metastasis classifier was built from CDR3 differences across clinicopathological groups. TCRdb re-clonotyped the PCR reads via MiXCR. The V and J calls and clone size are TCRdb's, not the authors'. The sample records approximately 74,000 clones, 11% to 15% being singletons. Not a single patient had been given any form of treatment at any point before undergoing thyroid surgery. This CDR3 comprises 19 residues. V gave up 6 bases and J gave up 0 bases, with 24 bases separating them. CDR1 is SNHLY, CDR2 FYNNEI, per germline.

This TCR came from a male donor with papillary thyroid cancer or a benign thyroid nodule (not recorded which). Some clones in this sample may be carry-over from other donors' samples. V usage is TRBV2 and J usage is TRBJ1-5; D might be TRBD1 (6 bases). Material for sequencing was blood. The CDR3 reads CASREGVIGQTYSNQPQHF. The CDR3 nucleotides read TGTGCCAGCAGGGAGGGCGTCATAGGACAGACATATAGCAATCAGCCCCAGCATTTT.